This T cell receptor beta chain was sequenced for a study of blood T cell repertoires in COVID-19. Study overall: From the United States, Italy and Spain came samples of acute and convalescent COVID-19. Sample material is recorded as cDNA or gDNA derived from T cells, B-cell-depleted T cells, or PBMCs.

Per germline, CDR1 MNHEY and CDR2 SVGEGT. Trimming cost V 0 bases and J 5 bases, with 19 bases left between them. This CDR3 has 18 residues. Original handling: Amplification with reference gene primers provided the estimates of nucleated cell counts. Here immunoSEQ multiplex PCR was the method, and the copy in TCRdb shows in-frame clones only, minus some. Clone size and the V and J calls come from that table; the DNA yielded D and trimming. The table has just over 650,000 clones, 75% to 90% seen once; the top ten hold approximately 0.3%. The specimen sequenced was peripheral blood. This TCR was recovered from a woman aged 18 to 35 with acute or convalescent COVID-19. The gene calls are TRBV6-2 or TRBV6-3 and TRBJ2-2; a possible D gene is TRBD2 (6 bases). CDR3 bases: TGTGCCAGCAGTTACTCTAGGTCCTGGGCAGGGAGGACCGGGGAGCTGTTTTTT. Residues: CASSYSRSWAGRTGELFF.